The next 14 T cell receptor beta chains were all read from a single sample in a study of T cell repertoires in cytomegalovirus infection. Each CDR3 protein is one row after TCRdb ran MiXCR on the reads. The profile shows hundreds of thousands of distinct CDR3 sequences, about 42% of them singletons. These TCRs' antigens remain unknown. The sequencing used cultured PBMCs, collected from culture after CMV antigen stimulation. The receptors originated from a human donor in good health (CMV status not recorded). Some clones in this sample may be carry-over from other donors' samples.

The gene calls are TRBV9 and TRBJ2-2, with 9 positions matching TRBD2. V shed 0 bases, J shed 4 bases, and the junction held 7 bases outside the gene matches. Germline V lookup: CDR1 SGDLS, CDR2 YYNGEE. The CDR3 totals 17 residues. The chain's CDR3 is CASSVGWASGATGELFF. The DNA of the CDR3 is TGTGCCAGCAGCGTAGGTTGGGCTAGCGGGGCCACCGGGGAGCTGTTTTTT.

The chain combines TRBV6-1 with TRBJ2-7, with D maybe TRBD2 (7 bases). CDR3 length equals 14 residues. The V gene's germline CDR1 is MNHNS and CDR2 SASEGT. Trimming took 6 bases from V and 5 from J, leaving 17 bases between them. CDR3 in amino acids: CASRYGGPGDEQYF. In DNA form, the CDR3 reads TGTGCCAGCAGATACGGGGGGCCGGGGGACGAGCAGTACTTC.

With regard to this clonotype: Germline is not matched at one junction end, which may reflect a read error. The chain couples TRBV3-1 to TRBJ2-1; D is possibly TRBD2 (6 bases). Per germline, CDR1 LGHDT and CDR2 YNNKEL (reference sequence). The CDR3 contains 18 residues. CDR3 DNA: TGTGCCAGCAGCCAAGGACCCACGGACTACTATGGGACTTACAATTCGATCTTC. It yields the protein CASSQGPTDYYGTYNSIF.

The DNA of the CDR3 is TGCAGTGCCCAGACAGACGAAAAACTGTTTTTT. This gives the protein CSAQTDEKLFF. The gene calls are TRBV20-1 and TRBJ1-4; possible D gene TRBD1, 5 bases. The length of the CDR3 is 11 residues. V dropped 6 bases and J dropped 8 bases, with 10 bases sitting between them. Germline CDR1 is DFQATT and CDR2 is SNEGSKA (reference sequence).

The rearrangement uses TRBV10-3 and TRBJ2-7, with unresolved D. This CDR3 is 13 amino acids long. Germline-derived CDR1 and CDR2 are ENHRY and SYGVKD. V was cut by 0 bases and J by 5 bases, with 8 bases left in between. CDR3 coding DNA: TGTGCCATCAGTGAGTCAGGGTGGCACGAGCAGTACTTC. The encoded protein is CAISESGWHEQYF.

This clonotype was seen a handful of times. The rearrangement joins TRBV10-3 to TRBJ1-2; 9 bases match TRBD1. The ends lost 2 bases at V and 4 bases at J; junction bases unmatched: 8. Germline CDR1 ENHRY, CDR2 SYGVKD. The CDR3 is 16 amino acids. This CDR3 reads CAISETTGGVSYGYTF. Written as DNA, the CDR3 is TGTGCCATCAGTGAGACCACAGGGGGCGTCTCCTATGGCTACACCTTC.

This chain links TRBV7-6 with TRBJ2-2; D remains ambiguous. CDR1 and CDR2 (germline): SGHVS, FNYEAQ. The germline V and J ends were trimmed by 7 bases and 0 bases, with 15 bases remaining between them. This CDR3 has 16 residues. Here the CDR3 reads CASTPQPATNTGELFF. CDR3 sequence (DNA): TGTGCCAGCACCCCCCAGCCAGCGACGAACACCGGGGAGCTGTTTTTT.

This clonotype showed up just a few times. The chain couples TRBV7-2 to TRBJ2-1; TRBD2 agrees at 13 bases. The germline V gene has CDR1 SGHTA and CDR2 FQGNSA. V gave up 3 bases and J gave up 11 bases; unmatched junction bases: 10. There are 16 residues in the CDR3. The CDR3 region has the DNA TGTGCCAGCAGCTTTGCTGCGACTAGCGGGAGGTTTCAGCAGTTCTTC. As protein: CASSFAATSGRFQQFF.

The J gene is TRBJ2-1, the V gene TRBV7-2; TRBD1 agrees at 12 bases. This CDR3 region has 15 residues. J was trimmed by 9 bases and V by 5 bases; bases with no gene match: 8. Germline loops: CDR1 SGHTA, CDR2 FQGNSA. The CDR3 spells CASSLRGQGAGEQFF. The CDR3 coding sequence is TGTGCCAGCAGCCTACGGGGACAGGGGGCCGGTGAGCAGTTCTTC.

This clonotype came up a few times. The V gene is TRBV7-6, the J gene TRBJ2-7, with D possibly being TRBD1 (8 bases). CDR1 and CDR2 (germline): SGHVS, FNYEAQ. V dropped 2 bases and J dropped 4 bases, with 42 bases sitting between them. The CDR3 extends over 24 amino acids. The CDR3 spells CASSLFRPSLRGGDGKRDRYEQYF. The CDR3 DNA reads TGTGCCAGCAGCTTATTCCGGCCCAGCCTCAGGGGCGGCGATGGTAAGCGGGACAGGTACGAGCAGTACTTC.

This clonotype was seen once. The chain links TRBV2 to TRBJ2-3; 9 bases are a match to TRBD1. The CDR3 consists of 14 residues. J was trimmed by 4 bases and V by 5 bases; bases with no gene match: 4. The germline V gene encodes CDR1 SNHLY and CDR2 FYNNEI. CDR3 region: CASSPTGGPDTQYF. The CDR3 region has the DNA TGTGCCAGCAGTCCAACAGGGGGCCCAGATACGCAGTATTTT.

The J gene is TRBJ1-2, the V gene TRBV7-2, with a weak D call TRBD1 (5 bases). The CDR3 runs 15 residues. Looked up from germline, CDR1 is SGHTA and CDR2 is FQGNSA. V lost 7 bases and J 1 base, leaving 16 bases between the germline ends. DNA for the CDR3: TGTGCCAGCAACAGAAGGGACGGCAGTAACTATGGCTACACCTTC. This encodes CASNRRDGSNYGYTF.

V and J are TRBV7-2 and TRBJ2-5; D is uncertain. V lost 1 base and J 4 bases, leaving 16 bases between the germline ends. The CDR3 sequence is 16 residues long. CDR1 and CDR2 from the germline V gene are SGHTA and FQGNSA. In DNA form, the CDR3 reads TGTGCCAGCAGCTTAGGCTGGGGTGAACCGGGAGAGACCCAGTACTTC. Translated, it gives CASSLGWGEPGETQYF.

In its sample, this clonotype was seen a few times. The chain is built from TRBV6-1 and TRBJ1-1, with D unclear. The V and J ends lost 6 bases and 3 bases respectively, with 11 bases between them. This CDR3 contains 13 residues. Looked up from germline, CDR1 is MNHNS and CDR2 is SASEGT. CDR3 bases: TGTGCCAGCAGGGAGGTGGACTACACTGAAGCTTTCTTT. The encoded protein is CASREVDYTEAFF.